A single TCR beta chain is shown here with its context. Sequenced by immunoSEQ multiplex PCR; TCRdb stores in-frame clones only, minus some. The sample consists of approximately 440,000 clones, roughly 88% of them appearing once. Looked up from germline, CDR1 is SGHNT and CDR2 is YENEEA. The CDR3 has 15 residues. Trimming cost V 5 bases and J 1 base; bases outside gene matches: 4. The entry originates in a study of blood T cell repertoires in COVID-19. Two negative PCRs, clearance, or symptom resolution were required of recovered Cohort 3 donors. This sequence was found in a man in his late teens or twenties who had recovered from COVID-19. The sequenced material came from PBMCs or T cells enriched from blood (not recorded which). This chain links TRBV11-3 with TRBJ2-3; 9 bases agree with TRBD1. This chain's CDR3 is CASSQGTGRTDTQYF. As DNA, the CDR3 is TGTGCCAGCAGCCAAGGGACAGGGCGCACAGATACGCAGTATTTT.